This is a list of T cell receptor beta chains from one sample in a study of OX40 agonist ivuxolimab in advanced cancers. Measured with immunoSEQ multiplex PCR; TCRdb has only the in-frame clones, and not every one. The profile shows about 90,000 clones, around 85% of them singletons. The sample consisted of CD4+ or CD8+ T cells sorted from blood, taken in a trial of the OX40 agonist ivuxolimab. The receptor set was obtained from an adult with an advanced solid tumor such as melanoma, head and neck, liver or kidney cancer. The CDR3 runs from the conserved cysteine through the conserved F or W.

v_gene: TRBV7-2
j_gene: TRBJ1-1
CDR3aa: CASSLTGGGVNTEAFF

v_gene: TRBV5-1
j_gene: TRBJ1-1
CDR3aa: CASSSRTGTNTEAFF

v_gene: TRBV18
j_gene: TRBJ2-3
CDR3aa: CASSPWTSGSTDTQYF

v_gene: TRBV11-2
j_gene: TRBJ1-1
CDR3aa: CASSLALTGNTEAFF

v_gene: TRBV10-3
j_gene: TRBJ2-1
CDR3aa: CAISVSGDEQFF

v_gene: TRBV5-1
j_gene: TRBJ2-3
CDR3aa: CASSYRGTPSTDTQYF

v_gene: TRBV7-3
j_gene: TRBJ2-1
CDR3aa: CASSLGLAGRIEQFF

v_gene: TRBV2
j_gene: TRBJ1-2
CDR3aa: CASSGGLGGGSPYGYTF

v_gene: TRBV7-3
j_gene: TRBJ2-7
CDR3aa: CASSKQGEDEQYF

v_gene: TRBV5-4
j_gene: TRBJ2-2
CDR3aa: CAGGQRNTGELFF

v_gene: TRBV19
j_gene: TRBJ2-1
CDR3aa: CASSIGRTGSNEQFF

v_gene: TRBV6-7
j_gene: TRBJ2-2
CDR3aa: CASSYSRFLGAWGTGELFF

v_gene: TRBV6-1
j_gene: TRBJ2-7
CDR3aa: CASSGGVAAGEQYF

v_gene: TRBV9
j_gene: TRBJ2-3
CDR3aa: CASSAPGTDTQYF

v_gene: TRBV11-2
j_gene: TRBJ1-1
CDR3aa: CASSPQGLNTEAFF

v_gene: TRBV6-1
j_gene: TRBJ2-7
CDR3aa: CASSEVARLLGEQYF

v_gene: TRBV27
j_gene: TRBJ1-2
CDR3aa: CASSYKGDDYGYTF

v_gene: TRBV25-1
j_gene: TRBJ2-7
CDR3aa: CASSGSRGNYEQYF

v_gene: TRBV19
j_gene: TRBJ1-1
CDR3aa: CASTPGQGNTEAFF

v_gene: TRBV15
j_gene: TRBJ1-2
CDR3aa: CATSRDQGRFHF